This section outlines one T cell receptor (beta chain) sequence together with its context. The target antigen is unknown. V was shortened by 7 bases and J by 1 base, with 11 bases between the two germline ends. Germline CDR1 SGDLS, CDR2 YYNGEE. The CDR3 loop spans 13 amino acids. Investigators reverse transcribed all isolated RNA, so they sequenced expressed TCRB transcripts. The repertoire was sequenced with immunoSEQ multiplex PCR; TCRdb's copy has only in-frame clones and lacks some. This sample has about 360,000 clones, with 10% to 15% found just once. This sample stems from a study of beta chain features in type 1 diabetes. Study-wide results and caveats: Patients with type 1 diabetes carried fewer insertions and had more deletions at their VDJ junctions. The influence of HLA type on TCRB rearrangement stayed undetermined. cDNA sequencing could over-represent cells with high TCR expression.

Sequenced: naive CD4+ T cells from blood. The TCR originated in a man in his late teens or twenties in good health. This sequence joins TRBV9 and TRBJ1-1; D is perhaps TRBD1 (5 bases). CDR3 loop: CASGGVRNTEAFF. CDR3 nucleotides: TGTGCCAGCGGGGGGGTAAGGAACACTGAAGCTTTCTTT. Drawing the rest from reference TRBV9 and TRBJ1-1, the complete variable domain is DSGVTQTPKHLITATGQRVTLRCSPRSGDLSVYWYQQSLDQGLQFLIQYYNGEERAKGNILERFSAQQFPDLHSELNLSSLELGDSALYFCASGGVRNTEAFFGQGTRLTVV.